Below are 22 T cell receptor beta chains sequenced from a single sample in a study of blood T cell repertoires in COVID-19. TCRdb's copy holds only in-frame clones and misses some; the assay was immunoSEQ multiplex PCR. The sample consists of 65,000 to 70,000 clones, 70% to 90% of them appearing once. Sequencing input: peripheral blood. The receptor source for this set is a woman of 80 years or more with acute or convalescent COVID-19.

The chain recombines TRBV28 with TRBJ1-1; the D is unclear. The CDR3 runs to 13 residues. V was clipped by 7 bases and J by 1 base, with 10 bases between them. The germline CDR1 and CDR2 sequences are MDHEN and SYDVKM. Here the CDR3 DNA reads TGTGCCAGCATCTGGGCCCGGAACACTGAAGCTTTCTTT. It codes for CASIWARNTEAFF.

The genes are TRBV5-8 and TRBJ2-2; 10 bases fit TRBD1. Trimming removed 3 bases from V and 2 bases from J; junction bases left unmatched: 7. The CDR3 extends over 17 amino acids. CDR1 and CDR2 from the germline V gene are SGHTS and YDEGEE. The CDR3 nucleotides are TGTGCCAGCAGCTCGACAGGGGGCGGAATAAACACCGGGGAGCTGTTTTTT. Translating gives CASSSTGGGINTGELFF.

The chain combines TRBV28 with TRBJ1-1; D is unclear. The CDR3 runs to 13 residues. The germline V gene encodes CDR1 MDHEN and CDR2 SYDVKM. With 3 bases removed from V and 7 bases from J, the gap between germline ends came to 12 bases. CDR3 protein: CASSLEAGSEAFF. The DNA for the CDR3 is TGTGCCAGCAGTTTGGAGGCGGGGAGTGAAGCTTTCTTT.

The gene calls are TRBV29-1 and TRBJ2-1, with 7 bases matching TRBD1. From germline, CDR1 is SQVTM and CDR2 ANQGSEA. This CDR3 comprises 15 residues. The trim removed 5 bases at V and 7 bases at J, leaving 14 bases unmatched. This chain's CDR3 is CSVPRPGGAYNEQFF. The CDR3 DNA follows: TGCAGCGTTCCCCGCCCAGGGGGAGCTTATAATGAGCAGTTCTTC.

V gene TRBV30 combines with J gene TRBJ1-2; D is perhaps TRBD1 (5 bases). The CDR3 is 14 amino acids. Germline values: CDR1 GTSNPN, CDR2 SVGIG (reference sequence). V was pared by 2 bases and J by 8 bases, with 18 bases between. CDR3 bases: TGTGCCTGGAGTCCGCGGGGACCCTATGGAGGCTACACCTTC. Translation: CAWSPRGPYGGYTF.

The V call is TRBV28, the J call TRBJ2-7; D might be TRBD2 (5 bases). Trimming took off 6 bases at V and 4 bases at J, with 13 bases between the two ends. CDR3 length: 13 residues. The germline gives CDR1 MDHEN, CDR2 SYDVKM. CDR3 nucleotide sequence: TGTGCCAGCAGGGAGGAAATTAGGTACGAGCAGTACTTC. This codes for CASREEIRYEQYF.

The chain recombines TRBV18 with TRBJ1-5, with unresolved D. Trimming took 2 bases from V and 7 from J, leaving 12 bases between them. Germline CDR1 KGHSH, CDR2 LQKENI. The CDR3 length is 14 residues. The CDR3 bases are TGTGCCAGCTCACCAATCGGGGTTGACCAGCCCCAGCATTTT. Protein sequence: CASSPIGVDQPQHF.

In this sample, this clone turned up a few times. V usage is TRBV14 and J usage is TRBJ1-6; D perhaps matches TRBD1 (6 bases). The CDR3 loop spans 18 amino acids. Trimming removed 1 base at V and 0 bases at J, with 13 bases between. The germline gives CDR1 SGHDN, CDR2 FVKESK. The CDR3 is CASSQGTVTSSYNSPLHF. Written as DNA, the CDR3 is TGTGCCAGCAGCCAAGGGACAGTCACTAGCTCCTATAATTCACCCCTCCACTTT.

This clone was detected a few times. This chain joins TRBV18 and TRBJ2-7, with D perhaps TRBD1 (6 bases). This CDR3 is built from 15 residues. Germline V gene sequence: CDR1 KGHSH, CDR2 LQKENI. V lost 3 bases and J lost 0, with 12 bases in between. The CDR3 is CASSPRDTYSYEQYF. For the CDR3, the DNA is TGTGCCAGCTCACCCCGGGACACCTACTCCTACGAGCAGTACTTC.

This clone has a single count. CDR3 in DNA: TGTGCCAGCAGCCAGGCCCGGGAGGTAGATGAAAAACTGTTTTTT. Translated: CASSQAREVDEKLFF. This rearrangement joins TRBV4-2 to TRBJ1-4; D call uncertain. The germline CDR1 and CDR2 sequences are LGHNA and YNFKEQ. The V end was cut by 3 bases, the J end by 6 bases, with 14 bases between. CDR3 length: 15 amino acids.

V and J are TRBV7-2 and TRBJ1-1; possible D gene TRBD1, 5 bases. This CDR3 spans 17 amino acids. Germline CDR1 SGHTA, CDR2 FQGNSA. V was clipped by 1 base and J by 0 bases, with 15 bases between them. DNA of the CDR3: TGTGCCAGCAGCTTAGTCGTGGCGGGGCTTATGAACACTGAAGCTTTCTTT. Its translation is CASSLVVAGLMNTEAFF.

With respect to this clone: The junction differs from germline at one of its ends, possibly a read error. The chain links TRBV12-5 to TRBJ2-1, with TRBD2 matching over 13 bases. The CDR3 is 15 residues long. Germline values: CDR1 LGHNT, CDR2 FRNRAP. CDR3 in amino acids: CASALGTSGANEQFF. The CDR3 DNA reads as TGTGCTAGTGCTTTGGGGACTAGCGGGGCCAATGAGCAGTTCTTC.

The gene calls are TRBV6-2 or TRBV6-3 and TRBJ2-7; D perhaps matches TRBD1 (5 bases). Germline V gene lookup returns CDR1 MNHEY and CDR2 SVGEGT. The CDR3 length is 15 residues. Trimming stripped 2 bases from V and 2 bases from J, with 13 bases between. The CDR3 reads CASSYSRVITYEQYF. For the CDR3, the DNA is TGTGCCAGCAGTTACAGCAGGGTGATCACCTACGAGCAGTACTTC.

The DNA for the CDR3 is TGTGCCAGCAGTCCTCCCGGCAGGATCTCTGGGGCCAACGTCCTGACTTTC. Translation: CASSPPGRISGANVLTF. V gene TRBV6-6 combines with J gene TRBJ2-6; no definite D call. Trimming stripped 5 bases from V and 0 bases from J, with 14 bases between. This CDR3 comprises 17 residues. In germline, CDR1 is MNHNY, CDR2 SVGAGI (reference sequence).

The chain links TRBV5-5 to TRBJ1-5, with D tentatively TRBD1 (5 bases). The ends were cut back, 2 bases at V and 4 bases at J, with 10 bases in the middle. Germline values: CDR1 SGHKS, CDR2 YYEKEE (reference sequence). This CDR3 contains 14 residues. CDR3 protein: CASSLGGTNQPQHF. CDR3 DNA: TGTGCCAGCAGCTTAGGCGGGACGAATCAGCCCCAGCATTTT. The variable domain in full, with the rest retrieved from reference TRBV5-5 and TRBJ1-5, is DAGVTQSPTHLIKTRGQQVTLRCSPISGHKSVSWYQQVLGQGPQFIFQYYEKEERGRGNFPDRFSARQFPNYSSELNVNALLLGDSALYLCASSLGGTNQPQHFGDGTRLSIL.

This sequence joins TRBV6-1 and TRBJ1-5, with unresolved D. V lost 0 bases, J lost 0 bases, and 21 bases lay in between. The germline gives CDR1 MNHNS, CDR2 SASEGT. This CDR3 region has 20 residues. The CDR3 sequence: CASSEALFRPSIDSNQPQHF. CDR3 bases: TGTGCCAGCAGTGAAGCCCTTTTTCGCCCGTCTATAGATAGCAATCAGCCCCAGCATTTT.

The V call is TRBV18, the J call TRBJ1-3; no definite D call. The CDR3 loop spans 15 amino acids. Looked up from germline, CDR1 is KGHSH and CDR2 is LQKENI. V was clipped by 2 bases and J by 2 bases, with 10 bases between them. DNA for the CDR3: TGTGCCAGCTCACCAGGGAGAGAGCCTGGAAACACCATATATTTT. Its translation: CASSPGREPGNTIYF.

This clone was observed a handful of times. The genes are TRBV25-1 and TRBJ2-1, with D perhaps matching TRBD2 (5 bases). The CDR3 covers 15 residues. Per germline, CDR1 MGHDK and CDR2 SYGVNS. V lost 1 base and J lost 4, with 11 bases in between. CDR3: CASSESGSGYNEQFF. The CDR3 region has the DNA TGTGCCAGCAGTGAATCGGGATCCGGGTACAATGAGCAGTTCTTC.

This clone showed up many times. The rearrangement links TRBV7-6 to TRBJ2-1; D is perhaps TRBD2 (7 bases). The germline gives CDR1 SGHVS, CDR2 FNYEAQ. The V gene lost 2 bases and the J gene lost 0 bases, with 14 bases spanning the gap. The length of the CDR3 is 17 residues. The CDR3 sequence: CASSLTSGGRSYNEQFF. DNA for the CDR3: TGTGCCAGCAGCTTAACGTCGGGGGGCCGCTCCTACAATGAGCAGTTCTTC.

CDR3 residues: CASSVTASGINEQFF. CDR3 coding DNA: TGTGCCAGCAGCGTAACCGCCTCGGGTATCAATGAGCAGTTCTTC. The chain has TRBV9 and TRBJ2-1; D ambiguous. Looked up from germline, CDR1 is SGDLS and CDR2 is YYNGEE. V dropped 1 base and J dropped 6 bases, with 14 bases sitting between them. The CDR3 is 15 amino acids.

The chain uses TRBV4-1 and TRBJ1-2; tentative D call: TRBD1 (5 bases). The CDR3 length is 12 residues. The V end was cut by 8 bases, the J end by 1 base, with 8 bases between. In germline, CDR1 is MGHRA, CDR2 YSYEKL. CDR3 in amino acids: CASGGSNYGYTF. CDR3 nucleotide sequence: TGCGCCAGCGGGGGGAGTAACTATGGCTACACCTTC.

The rearrangement uses TRBV3-1 (or the pseudogene TRBV3-2) and TRBJ1-6, with D tentatively TRBD1 (6 bases). Per the germline V gene, CDR1 is LGHDT and CDR2 is YNNKEL (reference sequence). The germline V and J ends were trimmed by 4 bases and 7 bases, with 17 bases remaining between them. This CDR3 contains 16 residues. The CDR3 loop reads CASSRREGVLNSPLHF. The CDR3 DNA reads TGTGCCAGCAGCCGACGTGAGGGGGTGTTGAATTCACCCCTCCACTTT.